One sample yielded the 26 T cell receptor beta chains listed below, sequenced in a study of CD4+ T cells in melanoma. Profiling relied on immunoSEQ multiplex PCR, and the TCRdb table lists in-frame clones only, not all of them. Of around 100,000 clones in the sample, 92% are singletons; the top ten hold roughly 3.1%. Sequencing input: peripheral blood. The source of these receptors is a human donor with melanoma.

The rearrangement links TRBV5-1 to TRBJ1-2, with D unclear. The CDR3 sequence is 12 residues long. V lost 0 bases and J lost 8, with 8 bases in between. Per germline, CDR1 SGHRS and CDR2 YFSETQ. The CDR3 sequence is CASSLVLGGYTF. The CDR3 region has the DNA TGCGCCAGCAGCTTGGTTTTGGGCGGCTACACCTTC.

The chain recombines TRBV27 with TRBJ1-2, with D possibly TRBD1 on 5 matching bases. This CDR3 spans 17 amino acids. Germline V gene data show CDR1 as MNHEY and CDR2 as SMNVEV (reference sequence). V lost 2 bases, J lost 6 bases, and 22 bases lay in between. CDR3 coding DNA: TGTGCCAGCAGTTTACAAGGGGCCGGGGAGACAGTCCATGGCTACACCTTC. This translates into CASSLQGAGETVHGYTF.

V usage is TRBV19 and J usage is TRBJ2-5; TRBD2 aligns across 7 bases. The germline V gene has CDR1 LNHDA and CDR2 SQIVND (reference sequence). CDR3 size: 13 residues. With 1 base clipped from V and 5 bases from J, the junction kept 1 base outside the gene matches. The CDR3 reads CASSIGRGETQYF. In DNA form, the CDR3 reads TGTGCCAGTAGTATAGGGCGGGGGGAGACCCAGTACTTC.

The CDR3 region has the DNA TGTGCCAGCAGTGTTAACAGGGGAGGGAACACTGAAGCTTTCTTT. As protein: CASSVNRGGNTEAFF. The chain links TRBV6-1 to TRBJ1-1, with 7 bases matching TRBD1. Losses at the gene ends were 4 bases for V and 1 base for J; bases not matched to a gene: 6. This CDR3 is 15 amino acids long. Per germline, CDR1 MNHNS and CDR2 SASEGT.

V and J are TRBV5-5 and TRBJ1-1, with TRBD1 identical over 8 bases. The junction had 3 bases not matched to a gene; V was cut back by 0 bases and J by 2 bases. The CDR3 has 15 residues. The germline CDR1 and CDR2 sequences are SGHKS and YYEKEE (reference sequence). CDR3 nucleotides: TGTGCCAGCAGCTTGGGGCAGGGGGCTAACACTGAAGCTTTCTTT. As protein: CASSLGQGANTEAFF.

This clone was seen a few times. The chain employs TRBV5-1 and TRBJ1-1; D not certain. Germline loops: CDR1 SGHRS, CDR2 YFSETQ. The CDR3 contains 14 residues. Trimming removed 4 bases from V and 2 bases from J, with 12 bases in between. The CDR3 sequence is CASSRDKRNTEAFF. Written as DNA, the CDR3 is TGCGCCAGCAGCCGCGACAAGCGTAACACTGAAGCTTTCTTT.

V usage is TRBV4-3 and J usage is TRBJ1-4; D is perhaps TRBD1 (5 bases). V was pared by 1 base and J by 0 bases, with 15 bases between. There are 18 residues in the CDR3. CDR1 is LGHNA and CDR2 is YSLEER in the germline V gene. This CDR3 is CASSQASGRQATNEKLFF. The CDR3, as DNA: TGCGCCAGCAGCCAAGCCTCGGGACGACAAGCAACTAATGAAAAACTGTTTTTT.

This chain joins TRBV15 and TRBJ2-2; D uncertain. Trimming took 0 bases from V and 2 from J, leaving 10 bases between them. The germline gives CDR1 LNHNV, CDR2 YYDKDF (reference sequence). This CDR3 is built from 16 residues. In nucleotides, the CDR3 is TGTGCCACCAGCAGAGATCTGGCGGAAAACACCGGGGAGCTGTTTTTT. Protein sequence: CATSRDLAENTGELFF.

J is TRBJ2-2 and V is TRBV12-5; 10 bases are shared with TRBD1. The germline gives CDR1 LGHNT, CDR2 FRNRAP. V trimming: 3 bases; J trimming: 6 bases; junction bases outside the gene matches: 16. The CDR3 length is 19 residues. This CDR3 reads CASGFSPSSGTGAAGELFF. CDR3 bases: TGTGCTAGTGGTTTCAGTCCGTCAAGCGGGACAGGGGCGGCCGGGGAGCTGTTTTTT.

This clone showed up just once. The CDR3 here is CASSLRLGDAVYYGYTF. The CDR3 coding sequence is TGTGCCAGCAGTTTACGTTTGGGGGACGCAGTGTACTATGGCTACACCTTC. The chain carries TRBV28 and TRBJ1-2; TRBD1 is a possible D gene (5 bases). Trimming took off 2 bases at V and 3 bases at J, with 19 bases between the two ends. CDR1 is MDHEN and CDR2 is SYDVKM in the germline V gene. This CDR3 has 17 residues.

The chain has TRBV6-5 and TRBJ2-7; the match to TRBD2 covers 9 bases. The V gene end was trimmed by 6 bases and the J gene end by 7 bases; junction bases not matched to a gene: 10. The CDR3 runs 14 residues. Germline CDR1 is MNHEY and CDR2 is SVGAGI. The CDR3 DNA sequence: TGTGCCAGCAGACCACCGGGACTAGCTCAAGAGCAGTACTTC. It yields the protein CASRPPGLAQEQYF.

The chain uses TRBV5-1 and TRBJ2-3; TRBD1 matches at 9 bases. Germline trimming cut 4 bases from V and 2 bases from J; bases unmatched to any gene: 5. The CDR3 has 15 amino acids. Germline assignment: CDR1 SGHRS and CDR2 YFSETQ. The CDR3 loop reads CASSRDRVNTDTQYF. The CDR3 DNA sequence: TGCGCCAGCAGCAGGGACAGGGTAAACACAGATACGCAGTATTTT.

The rearrangement joins TRBV7-3 to TRBJ2-3; D may be TRBD2 (6 bases). The CDR3 has 14 residues. Between the trimmed V and J ends, which lost 3 bases and 7 bases, there was a span of 14 bases. Germline CDR1 and CDR2: SGHTA and FQGTGA. CDR3 residues: CASSFRGGVHTQYF. The CDR3 nucleotides are TGTGCCAGCAGCTTCCGGGGCGGGGTACATACGCAGTATTTT.

For the CDR3, the DNA is TGCGCCAGCAGCTTGGCCGAAACAGCGAGTAGCGAGCAGTACTTC. Protein: CASSLAETASSEQYF. V usage is TRBV5-1 and J usage is TRBJ2-7; no definite D call. V lost 0 bases and J lost 6, with 16 bases in between. In germline, CDR1 is SGHRS, CDR2 YFSETQ. The CDR3 spans 15 residues. The whole variable domain, filled in from reference TRBV5-1 and TRBJ2-7, reads KAGVTQTPRYLIKTRGQQVTLSCSPISGHRSVSWYQQTPGQGLQFLFEYFSETQRNKGNFPGRFSGRQFSNSRSEMNVSTLELGDSALYLCASSLAETASSEQYFGPGTRLTVT.

Only one count was recorded for this clone. V and J are TRBV9 and TRBJ1-2; 9 bases line up with TRBD1. Germline V CDR1 and CDR2: SGDLS, YYNGEE. The V and J ends lost 4 bases and 7 bases, in that order; junction bases with no gene match: 14. The CDR3 runs 16 residues. Written as DNA, the CDR3 is TGTGCCAGCAGCCCCCCCCTTAACAGGGGGCGTAGTGGCTACACCTTC. It translates to CASSPPLNRGRSGYTF.

The chain links TRBV10-3 to TRBJ2-5, with no clear D. The CDR3 length is 11 residues. CDR1 and CDR2 from the germline V gene are ENHRY and SYGVKD. Trimming removed 8 bases from V and 6 bases from J, with 10 bases in between. CDR3 sequence: CAIVKVKTQYF. The CDR3, as DNA: TGTGCCATCGTAAAGGTCAAGACCCAGTACTTC.

The CDR3 nucleotides are TGTGCCAGCAGCCATCGAGGGGACAGGGTGACAGATACGCAGTATTTT. Encoded protein: CASSHRGDRVTDTQYF. This chain links TRBV11-3 with TRBJ2-3; 9 positions match TRBD1. Per germline, CDR1 SGHNT and CDR2 YENEEA. Trimming took 5 bases from V and 3 from J; bases not matched to a gene: 9. The CDR3 runs 16 residues.

The V and J genes are TRBV7-6 and TRBJ2-3; tentative D call: TRBD1 (5 bases). The germline gives CDR1 SGHVS, CDR2 FNYEAQ. The CDR3 length is 14 residues. V was shortened by 1 base and J by 3 bases, with 8 bases between the two germline ends. CDR3 DNA sequence: TGTGCCAGCAGCTTAGTGGGGCCGACAGATACGCAGTATTTT. Its translation: CASSLVGPTDTQYF. Using reference TRBV7-6 and TRBJ2-3 for the parts outside the CDR3, the full variable domain is GAGVSQSPRYKVTKRGQDVALRCDPISGHVSLYWYRQALGQGPEFLTYFNYEAQQDKSGLPNDRFSAERPEGSISTLTIQRTEQRDSAMYRCASSLVGPTDTQYFGPGTRLTVL.

The J gene is TRBJ2-2, the V gene TRBV7-8; 14 bases fit TRBD2. V lost 4 bases, J lost 8 bases, and 3 bases stayed unmatched. Germline V lookup: CDR1 SGHVS, CDR2 FQNEAQ. This CDR3 has 15 amino acids. CDR3 bases: TGTGCCAGCAGCTCGGGACTAGCGGGAGAGGGGGAGCTGTTTTTT. It encodes CASSSGLAGEGELFF. The whole variable domain, remainder taken from reference TRBV7-8 and TRBJ2-2, is GAGVSQSPRYKVAKRGQDVALRCDPISGHVSLFWYQQALGQGPEFLTYFQNEAQLDKSGLPSDRFFAERPEGSVSTLKIQRTQQEDSAVYLCASSSGLAGEGELFFGEGSRLTVL.

The rearrangement joins TRBV27 to TRBJ2-5, with D perhaps matching TRBD2 (6 bases). The CDR3 spans 14 residues. The V and J ends lost 2 bases and 5 bases respectively, with 12 bases between them. Germline lookup yields CDR1 MNHEY and CDR2 SMNVEV (reference sequence). In DNA, the CDR3 is TGTGCCAGCAGTTTAGTCGGGGGACGGGAGACCCAGTACTTC. This translates into CASSLVGGRETQYF.

V usage is TRBV7-3 and J usage is TRBJ2-7, with a tentative D call TRBD1 (6 bases). The CDR3 is 15 amino acids. Germline V gene sequence: CDR1 SGHTA, CDR2 FQGTGA. The V end was cut by 4 bases, the J end by 3 bases, with 16 bases between. The CDR3 sequence is CASSSTAQGRYEQYF. In DNA, the CDR3 is TGTGCCAGCAGCTCAACGGCCCAGGGGCGCTACGAGCAGTACTTC.

The V call is TRBV11-3, the J call TRBJ2-5, with 9 bases aligning to TRBD1. V lost 5 bases to trimming and J lost 4 bases; unmatched junction nucleotides: 8. There are 15 residues in the CDR3. The germline gives CDR1 SGHNT, CDR2 YENEEA. The CDR3 region has the DNA TGTGCCAGCAGCCGCGGACAGGGGAGGGGAGAGACCCAGTACTTC. Translation: CASSRGQGRGETQYF.

The rearrangement joins TRBV4-2 to TRBJ1-3; no reliable D call. Trimming cost V 1 base and J 2 bases, with 6 bases left between them. From germline, CDR1 is LGHNA and CDR2 YNFKEQ. The CDR3 spans 14 residues. CDR3: CASSQVGTGNTIYF. DNA for the CDR3: TGTGCCAGCAGCCAAGTTGGGACTGGAAACACCATATATTTT.

This clone was detected once. The genes are TRBV2 and TRBJ2-5; TRBD1 matches 7 bases. The CDR3 extends over 14 amino acids. Germline loops: CDR1 SNHLY, CDR2 FYNNEI. Trimming cost V 2 bases and J 5 bases; bases outside gene matches: 5. CDR3 loop: CASSEQGDGETQYF. Written as DNA, the CDR3 is TGTGCCAGCAGTGAACAGGGGGACGGGGAGACCCAGTACTTC.

The V call is TRBV7-2, the J call TRBJ2-7, with D possibly being TRBD1 or TRBD2 (5 bases each). Germline values: CDR1 SGHTA, CDR2 FQGNSA. V gave up 4 bases and J gave up 4 bases, with 14 bases separating them. CDR3 length equals 14 residues. The CDR3 nucleotides are TGTGCCAGCAGCTCCAGCCAGGGACCTTACGAGCAGTACTTC. It translates to CASSSSQGPYEQYF.

The rearrangement links TRBV5-1 to TRBJ2-7; the D gene is possibly TRBD2 (5 bases). V lost 0 bases and J 3 bases, leaving 7 bases between the germline ends. The CDR3 is 13 amino acids. Germline CDR1 and CDR2: SGHRS and YFSETQ. The CDR3 DNA is TGCGCCAGCAGCTTGGGGGAGAGCTACGAGCAGTACTTC. Translating gives CASSLGESYEQYF.